This T cell receptor beta chain was found in a study of blood T cell repertoires in COVID-19. Authors' analysis steps: Amplification from reference gene primers served as the basis for estimated nucleated cell counts. Libraries were prepared by immunoSEQ multiplex PCR; TCRdb keeps only in-frame clonotypes and omits some of them. V and J calls and clone size are given by that table; D and trimming were obtained from the DNA. The top ten clones hold 8.5% to 9.5% of a sample with roughly 240,000 clones, 70% to 90% of them seen once. The germline V gene has CDR1 SGHDN and CDR2 FVKESK. The ends were cut back, 2 bases at V and 10 bases at J, with 18 bases in the middle. This CDR3 spans 16 amino acids.

The sequenced sample was PBMCs or T cells enriched from blood (not recorded which). The V and J genes are TRBV14 and TRBJ1-6, with D tentatively TRBD1 (6 bases). This TCR came from a woman aged 45-65 years with acute COVID-19. As DNA, the CDR3 is TGTGCCAGCAGCCAACAGGGGATGGGTATGGGGTCACCCCTCCACTTT. It translates to CASSQQGMGMGSPLHF.